This T cell receptor (beta chain) was found in a study of T cell responses to AZD1222 COVID-19 vaccine. As for the study in general: The study pooled second doses at about 4 or about 12 weeks.

CDR3 length: 14 amino acids. CDR1 is SGHNT and CDR2 is YENEEA in the germline V gene. Trimming stripped 6 bases from V and 5 bases from J, with 16 bases between. Assay: immunoSEQ multiplex PCR; the TCRdb copy retains only in-frame clones and omits some. Seen here are about 160,000 clones, 80% to 95% observed once, and the top ten hold 4% to 5.5%. Points from the study as a whole: Reportedly, close to half of spike-specific TCRs are directed against unmutated variant regions. White British ancestry dominated among donors, who included more females, and clonal diversity was possibly underestimated.

As concerns this clone: The antigen is unknown.

V and J are TRBV11-3 and TRBJ2-5; D is uncertain. The sequence was collected from an adult in good health. This material consisted of peripheral blood, taken on day 0 of AZD1222 vaccination. The CDR3 DNA sequence: TGTGCCAGCAGAGCGACCGCGTCCCGGGAGACCCAGTACTTC. This translates into CASRATASRETQYF.